These 21 T cell receptor beta chains were all obtained from the same sample, sequenced in a study of cytomegalovirus exposure and HLA in healthy donors. The PCR was carried out with 60 Vbeta primers and 13 Jbeta primers. TCRdb's copy holds only in-frame clones and misses some; the assay was immunoSEQ multiplex PCR. The data show roughly 140,000 clones, 82% seen once. Material: PBMCs. The source of these receptors is a woman aged 50 to 60 in good health and CMV-seropositive.

The chain joins TRBV11-2 to TRBJ2-7, with 11 bases fitting TRBD2. Germline CDR1 SGHAT, CDR2 FQNNGV. J was trimmed by 4 bases and V by 7 bases; bases with no gene match: 12. The CDR3 runs 16 residues. The CDR3 loop is CASIRGPSGGLYEQYF. In nucleotides, the CDR3 is TGTGCCAGCATCAGGGGGCCTAGCGGGGGGCTTTACGAGCAGTACTTC.

The chain employs TRBV7-9 and TRBJ2-1, with D maybe TRBD1 (5 bases). Trimming cost V 3 bases and J 4 bases, with 7 bases left between them. This CDR3 has 13 amino acids. CDR1 is SEHNR, CDR2 FQNEAQ, per germline (reference sequence). CDR3 DNA: TGTGCCAGCAGCTTGGGGCAGTACAATGAGCAGTTCTTC. This gives the protein CASSLGQYNEQFF.

V is TRBV2 and J is TRBJ2-2; the match to TRBD2 covers 10 bases. V shed 6 bases, J shed 4 bases, and the junction held 8 bases outside the gene matches. The germline CDR1 and CDR2 sequences are SNHLY and FYNNEI. CDR3 length: 16 amino acids. CDR3 DNA: TGTGCCAGCAGCTCCCTTAGCGGGGGGCCCACCGGGGAGCTGTTTTTT. It is translated as CASSSLSGGPTGELFF.

The chain carries TRBV30 and TRBJ1-6, with unresolved D. The ends were cut back, 3 bases at V and 10 bases at J, with 19 bases in the middle. The length of the CDR3 is 15 residues. Germline V lookup: CDR1 GTSNPN, CDR2 SVGIG (reference sequence). The CDR3 DNA reads as TGTGCCTGGAGCCCCATGACTGCCGCGATCTCACCCCTCCACTTT. Protein: CAWSPMTAAISPLHF.

V and J are TRBV11-1 and TRBJ1-1, with TRBD1 as a possible D gene (5 bases). This CDR3 comprises 13 residues. Trimming pared 5 bases from V and 1 base from J, leaving 8 bases between. Germline CDR1 is SGHAT and CDR2 is FQDESV (reference sequence). The CDR3 spells CASSPTANTEAFF. In nucleotides, the CDR3 is TGTGCCAGCAGCCCGACAGCGAACACTGAAGCTTTCTTT.

The J gene is TRBJ2-1, the V gene TRBV7-8, with 8 bases fitting TRBD2. Germline CDR1 reads SGHVS; CDR2 reads FQNEAQ. CDR3 length: 16 amino acids. V shed 1 base and J 2 bases; nucleotides not matched to a gene: 4. The CDR3 loop reads CASSLGSGAAYNEQFF. CDR3 nucleotides: TGTGCCAGCAGCTTAGGTAGCGGGGCTGCCTACAATGAGCAGTTCTTC.

This rearrangement joins TRBV19 to TRBJ2-6; D not certain. Looked up from germline, CDR1 is LNHDA and CDR2 is SQIVND (reference sequence). The CDR3 consists of 14 residues. The germline V and J ends were trimmed by 8 bases and 1 base, with 9 bases remaining between them. In DNA form, the CDR3 reads TGTGCCAGTGGCCCGTGGTCTGGGGCCAACGTCCTGACTTTC. This sequence encodes CASGPWSGANVLTF.

The rearrangement uses TRBV6-1 and TRBJ1-3; possible D gene TRBD1, 6 bases. Germline V gene sequence: CDR1 MNHNS, CDR2 SASEGT. Trimming pared 6 bases from V and 4 bases from J, leaving 10 bases between. The CDR3 has 13 residues. The CDR3 region is CASSLTGGNTIYF. The CDR3 bases are TGTGCCAGCAGCTTGACAGGCGGAAACACCATATATTTT.

The J gene is TRBJ2-1, the V gene TRBV5-6; D not certain. Trimming pared 0 bases from V and 8 bases from J, leaving 9 bases between. The CDR3 length is 13 residues. Looked up from germline, CDR1 is SGHDT and CDR2 is YYEEEE. Here the CDR3 reads CASSLALVHEQFF. In DNA form, the CDR3 reads TGTGCCAGCAGCTTGGCCCTAGTCCATGAGCAGTTCTTC.

This chain uses TRBV6-5 with TRBJ2-2; 8 bases line up with TRBD2. Germline V gene sequence: CDR1 MNHEY, CDR2 SVGAGI. The CDR3 runs to 16 residues. V trimming: 0 bases; J trimming: 4 bases; junction bases outside the gene matches: 4. The CDR3 sequence is CASSYSGAGATGELFF. The CDR3 region has the DNA TGTGCCAGCAGTTACTCAGGAGCGGGGGCCACCGGGGAGCTGTTTTTT.

Here the CDR3 reads CASTATGDNSPLHF. CDR3 nucleotide sequence: TGTGCCAGCACCGCGACAGGAGATAATTCACCCCTCCACTTT. The J gene is TRBJ1-6, the V gene TRBV6-1, with D possibly TRBD1 on 6 matching bases. Trimming pared 7 bases from V and 5 bases from J, leaving 12 bases between. The length of the CDR3 is 14 residues. Germline V gives CDR1 MNHNS, CDR2 SASEGT.

This sequence joins TRBV6-6 and TRBJ1-2; 7 bases map to TRBD1. The junction had 3 bases not matched to a gene; V was cut back by 2 bases and J by 0 bases. Germline V gene data show CDR1 as MNHNY and CDR2 as SVGAGI (reference sequence). The CDR3 covers 15 residues. CDR3 residues: CASSYPGQANYGYTF. The CDR3, as DNA: TGTGCCAGCAGTTACCCCGGACAGGCTAACTATGGCTACACCTTC.

V gene TRBV30 combines with J gene TRBJ1-1; 7 positions agree with TRBD1. CDR3 length: 12 amino acids. CDR1 and CDR2 (germline): GTSNPN, SVGIG (reference sequence). The V gene end was trimmed by 3 bases and the J gene end by 5 bases; junction bases not matched to a gene: 3. The CDR3 coding sequence is TGTGCCTGGAGCCTGACAGGGACTGAAGCTTTCTTT. Residues: CAWSLTGTEAFF.

The chain is built from TRBV15 and TRBJ1-5; TRBD1 might be the D (5 bases). Trimming left V 4 bases short and J 6 bases short, with 16 bases between. Per germline, CDR1 LNHNV and CDR2 YYDKDF (reference sequence). The length of the CDR3 is 15 residues. The CDR3 loop is CATSTEAGKGQPQHF. The CDR3 DNA reads TGTGCCACCAGCACCGAAGCAGGGAAGGGTCAGCCCCAGCATTTT.

This clone appeared once. The rearrangement links TRBV6-4 to TRBJ1-2; 7 bases are a match to TRBD1. The CDR3 runs 17 residues. J was trimmed by 5 bases and V by 4 bases; bases with no gene match: 16. Germline values: CDR1 MRHNA, CDR2 SNTAGT. The DNA of the CDR3 is TGTGCCAGCAGTGCGACTTACCGAGGAACAGGGGCTTATGGCTACACCTTC. Protein product: CASSATYRGTGAYGYTF.

This clone was seen just once. The V gene is TRBV5-1, the J gene TRBJ2-4; 7 nucleotides line up with TRBD2. Germline CDR1 is SGHRS and CDR2 is YFSETQ. J was trimmed by 7 bases and V by 4 bases; bases with no gene match: 8. This CDR3 is 14 amino acids long. CDR3 bases: TGCGCCAGCAGCGCGGGGGACGGAATGAACATTCAGTACTTC. This sequence encodes CASSAGDGMNIQYF. Based on the CDR3 plus reference TRBV5-1 and TRBJ2-4, the full variable domain is KAGVTQTPRYLIKTRGQQVTLSCSPISGHRSVSWYQQTPGQGLQFLFEYFSETQRNKGNFPGRFSGRQFSNSRSEMNVSTLELGDSALYLCASSAGDGMNIQYFGAGTRLSVL.

The chain couples TRBV10-2 to TRBJ1-2; possibly TRBD1 for D (5 bases). The V end was cut by 0 bases, the J end by 8 bases, with 10 bases between. Germline CDR1 is WSHSY and CDR2 is SAAADI. This CDR3 is 13 amino acids long. The CDR3 here is CASSESIRGGYTF. CDR3 bases: TGCGCCAGCAGTGAGTCCATTAGGGGCGGCTACACCTTC.

The chain employs TRBV11-3 and TRBJ1-2; 8 bases are shared with TRBD1. The V and J ends lost 4 bases and 4 bases, in that order; junction bases with no gene match: 5. The CDR3 extends over 14 amino acids. Germline V gene lookup returns CDR1 SGHNT and CDR2 YENEEA. CDR3 DNA: TGTGCCAGCAGCTCGGACAGGGTGACCTATGGCTACACCTTC. Protein: CASSSDRVTYGYTF.

The V gene is TRBV30, the J gene TRBJ1-6; D not resolved. Trimming shortened V by 4 bases and J by 0 bases, and 10 bases separated the two germline ends. There are 15 residues in the CDR3. Germline V gene lookup returns CDR1 GTSNPN and CDR2 SVGIG (reference sequence). CDR3 amino acids: CAWKEGSSYNSPLHF. The CDR3 nucleotides are TGTGCCTGGAAGGAAGGGAGCTCCTATAATTCACCCCTCCACTTT.

V usage is TRBV25-1 and J usage is TRBJ2-7; 7 bases map to TRBD2. Per the germline V gene, CDR1 is MGHDK and CDR2 is SYGVNS. V shed 7 bases, J shed 4 bases, and the junction held 13 bases outside the gene matches. The CDR3 extends over 15 amino acids. CDR3 loop: CASKAPNLGGYEQYF. The CDR3 DNA reads TGTGCCAGCAAGGCCCCAAATCTCGGGGGGTACGAGCAGTACTTC.

J is TRBJ2-7 and V is TRBV10-2, with TRBD2 matching 7 bases. The germline V gene encodes CDR1 WSHSY and CDR2 SAAADI. After removal of 8 bases from V and 5 bases from J, the junction contained 9 bases not matched to a gene. The CDR3 covers 13 residues. The CDR3 region is CASLGEGRDEQYF. The CDR3 nucleotides are TGCGCCAGCCTGGGGGAGGGAAGGGACGAGCAGTACTTC.